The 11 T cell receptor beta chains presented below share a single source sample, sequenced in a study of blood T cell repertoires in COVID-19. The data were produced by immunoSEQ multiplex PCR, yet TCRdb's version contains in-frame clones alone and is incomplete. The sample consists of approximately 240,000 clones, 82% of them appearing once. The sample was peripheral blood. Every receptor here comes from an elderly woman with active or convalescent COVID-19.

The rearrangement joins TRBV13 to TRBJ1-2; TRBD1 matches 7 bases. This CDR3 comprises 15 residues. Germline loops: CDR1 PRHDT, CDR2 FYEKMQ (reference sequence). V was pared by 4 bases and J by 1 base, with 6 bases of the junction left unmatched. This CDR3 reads CASSSRDRFNYGYTF. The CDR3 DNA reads TGTGCCAGCAGCTCAAGGGACAGATTTAACTATGGCTACACCTTC.

The CDR3 loop is CAISGGVLALTGGSYNEQFF. CDR3 coding DNA: TGTGCCATCAGCGGAGGAGTCTTAGCCCTAACGGGGGGCTCCTACAATGAGCAGTTCTTC. This chain links TRBV10-3 with TRBJ2-1; TRBD2 aligns across 7 bases. Per germline, CDR1 ENHRY and CDR2 SYGVKD. J gave up 0 bases and V 6 bases, and 20 bases lay outside the gene matches. The CDR3 length is 20 residues.

DNA for the CDR3: TGTGCCAGCAGCGCCTCCGTTGTGGATACGCAGTATTTT. This translates into CASSASVVDTQYF. The chain employs TRBV9 and TRBJ2-3; D gene ambiguous. The CDR3 loop spans 13 amino acids. Trimming took 3 bases from V and 6 from J, leaving 11 bases between them. In germline, CDR1 is SGDLS, CDR2 YYNGEE.

The CDR3 nucleotides are TGTGCCAGCAGTGCCCGGACAGTTTGGGCCCTCACCGGGGAGCTGTTTTTT. It specifies CASSARTVWALTGELFF. The chain has TRBV28 and TRBJ2-2, with D perhaps matching TRBD1 (6 bases). Germline V gene data show CDR1 as MDHEN and CDR2 as SYDVKM. CDR3 length: 17 amino acids. Trimming pared 5 bases from V and 4 bases from J, leaving 20 bases between.

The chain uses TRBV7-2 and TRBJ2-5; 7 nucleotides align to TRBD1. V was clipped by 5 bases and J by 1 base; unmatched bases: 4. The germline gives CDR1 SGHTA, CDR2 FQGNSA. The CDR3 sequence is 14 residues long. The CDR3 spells CASSPTGIQETQYF. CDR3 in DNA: TGTGCCAGCAGCCCGACAGGGATCCAAGAGACCCAGTACTTC.

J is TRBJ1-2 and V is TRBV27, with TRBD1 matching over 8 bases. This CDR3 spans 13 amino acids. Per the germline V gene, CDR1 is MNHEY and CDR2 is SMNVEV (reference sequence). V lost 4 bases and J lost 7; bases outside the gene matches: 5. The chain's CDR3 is CASSSATGGGYTF. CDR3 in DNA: TGTGCCAGCAGTTCGGCTACAGGGGGTGGCTACACCTTC.

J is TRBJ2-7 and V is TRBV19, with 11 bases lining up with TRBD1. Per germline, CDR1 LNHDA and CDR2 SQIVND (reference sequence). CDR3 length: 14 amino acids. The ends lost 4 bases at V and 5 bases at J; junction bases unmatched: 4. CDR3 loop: CASSTRTGGHEQYF. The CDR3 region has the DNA TGTGCCAGTAGTACCCGGACAGGGGGCCACGAGCAGTACTTC.

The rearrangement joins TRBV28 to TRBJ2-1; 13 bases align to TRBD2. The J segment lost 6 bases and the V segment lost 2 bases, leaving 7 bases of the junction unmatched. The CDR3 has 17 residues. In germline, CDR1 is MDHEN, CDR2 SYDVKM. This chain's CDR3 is CASSLLKLAGGLNEQFF. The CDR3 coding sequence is TGTGCCAGCAGTTTACTAAAACTAGCGGGGGGGCTCAATGAGCAGTTCTTC.

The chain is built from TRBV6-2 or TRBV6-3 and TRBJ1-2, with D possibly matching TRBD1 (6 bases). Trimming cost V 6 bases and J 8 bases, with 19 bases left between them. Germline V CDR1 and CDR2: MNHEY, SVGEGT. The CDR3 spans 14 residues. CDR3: CASSPPGGRGGYTF. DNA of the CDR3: TGTGCCAGCAGCCCCCCGGGGGGGCGGGGAGGCTACACCTTC.

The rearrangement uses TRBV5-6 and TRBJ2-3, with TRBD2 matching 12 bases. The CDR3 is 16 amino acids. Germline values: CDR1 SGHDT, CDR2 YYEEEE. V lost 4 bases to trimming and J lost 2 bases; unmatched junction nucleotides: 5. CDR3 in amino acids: CASSVRTSGITDTQYF. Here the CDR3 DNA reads TGTGCCAGCAGCGTTCGGACTAGCGGGATCACAGATACGCAGTATTTT.

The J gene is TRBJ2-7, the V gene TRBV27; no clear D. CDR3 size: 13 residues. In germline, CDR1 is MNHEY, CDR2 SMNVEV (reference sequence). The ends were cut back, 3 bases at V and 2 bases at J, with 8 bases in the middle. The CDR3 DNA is TGTGCCAGCAGTTTGCCAGTCGCCTACGAGCAGTACTTC. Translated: CASSLPVAYEQYF.